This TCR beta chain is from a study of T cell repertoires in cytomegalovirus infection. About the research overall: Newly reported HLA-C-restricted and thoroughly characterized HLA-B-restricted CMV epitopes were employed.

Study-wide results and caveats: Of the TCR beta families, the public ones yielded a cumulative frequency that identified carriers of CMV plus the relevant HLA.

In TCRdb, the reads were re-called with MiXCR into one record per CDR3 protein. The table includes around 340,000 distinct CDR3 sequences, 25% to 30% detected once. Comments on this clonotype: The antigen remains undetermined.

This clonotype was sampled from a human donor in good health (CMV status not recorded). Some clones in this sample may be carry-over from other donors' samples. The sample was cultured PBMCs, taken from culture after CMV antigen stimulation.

CDR3 DNA: TGTGCCATCAGTGAGACGGCCCAAGGGGAGACCCAGTACTTC. It codes for CAISETAQGETQYF. V is TRBV10-3 and J is TRBJ2-5; no clear D gene. The CDR3 consists of 14 residues. Germline V CDR1 and CDR2: ENHRY, SYGVKD. The V and J ends lost 2 bases and 5 bases respectively, with 12 bases between them.